This TCR beta chain came from a study of cytomegalovirus exposure and HLA in healthy donors. This CDR3 spans 14 amino acids. V was pared by 5 bases and J by 8 bases, with 5 bases of the junction left unmatched. Germline CDR1 is MNHEY and CDR2 is SMNVEV (reference sequence). The repertoire was sequenced with immunoSEQ multiplex PCR; TCRdb's copy has only in-frame clones and lacks some. The sample contains over 150,000 clones, 85% to 90% of which appear only once. This chain joins TRBV27 and TRBJ1-4, with 10 bases that match TRBD1. The sequence derives from a human donor in good health. The sample was PBMCs. The CDR3 spells CASSVGQGIEKLFF. The CDR3 DNA reads TGTGCCAGCAGTGTGGGACAGGGGATCGAAAAACTGTTTTTT.